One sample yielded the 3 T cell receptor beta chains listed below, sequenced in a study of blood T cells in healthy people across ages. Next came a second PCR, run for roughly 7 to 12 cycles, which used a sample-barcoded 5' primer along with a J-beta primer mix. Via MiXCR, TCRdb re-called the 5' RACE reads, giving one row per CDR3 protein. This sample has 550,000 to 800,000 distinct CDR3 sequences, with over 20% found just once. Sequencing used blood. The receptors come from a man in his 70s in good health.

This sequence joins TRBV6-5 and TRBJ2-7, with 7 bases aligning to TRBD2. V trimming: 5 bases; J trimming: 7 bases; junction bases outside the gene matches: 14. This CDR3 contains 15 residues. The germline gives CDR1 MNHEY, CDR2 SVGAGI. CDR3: CASSPSIGTTDEQYF. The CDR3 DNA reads TGTGCCAGCAGTCCCTCCATAGGGACTACGGATGAGCAGTACTTC.

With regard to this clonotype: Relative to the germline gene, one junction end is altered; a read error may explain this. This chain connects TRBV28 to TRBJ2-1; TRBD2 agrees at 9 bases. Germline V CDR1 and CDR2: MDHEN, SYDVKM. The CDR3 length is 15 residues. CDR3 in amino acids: CASSLGGRADNKQFF. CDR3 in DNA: TGTGCCAGCAGTTTAGGCGGGAGGGCGGACAATAAGCAGTTCTTC.

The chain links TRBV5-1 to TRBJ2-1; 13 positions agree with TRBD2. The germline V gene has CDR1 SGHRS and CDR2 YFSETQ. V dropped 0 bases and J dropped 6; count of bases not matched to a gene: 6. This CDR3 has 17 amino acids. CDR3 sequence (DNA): TGCGCCAGCAGCTTGGGGACTAGCGGGAGATGGGGCAATGAGCAGTTCTTC. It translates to CASSLGTSGRWGNEQFF. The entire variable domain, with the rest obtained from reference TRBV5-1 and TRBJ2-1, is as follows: KAGVTQTPRYLIKTRGQQVTLSCSPISGHRSVSWYQQTPGQGLQFLFEYFSETQRNKGNFPGRFSGRQFSNSRSEMNVSTLELGDSALYLCASSLGTSGRWGNEQFFGPGTRLTVL.